This passage covers 18 T cell receptor beta chains from one sample sequenced in a study of beta chain features in type 1 diabetes. Study observations and caveats: TCRB CDR3s were moderately but significantly shorter in Type 1 diabetes patients in all four CD4+ subsets.

Expressed TCRB transcripts got sequenced, as all isolated RNA was reverse transcribed. Using immunoSEQ multiplex PCR, the repertoire was profiled, and TCRdb retains in-frame clones only, with some absent. This table has about 270,000 clones, more than 13% appearing once. The antigens for these receptors are not known. Sequencing input: naive CD4+ T cells from blood. These receptors were taken from a man in his thirties or forties with type 1 diabetes.

This chain connects TRBV6-5 to TRBJ1-1; the D gene is possibly TRBD1 (5 bases). This CDR3 spans 15 amino acids. Deletions cut 4 bases from V and 0 bases from J, with 12 bases between. CDR1 is MNHEY, CDR2 SVGAGI, per germline. The CDR3 reads CASSWAGGMNTEAFF. In DNA, the CDR3 is TGTGCCAGCAGTTGGGCTGGGGGGATGAACACTGAAGCTTTCTTT.

The rearrangement links TRBV5-1 to TRBJ2-6; D call uncertain. The germline gives CDR1 SGHRS, CDR2 YFSETQ. The CDR3 has 14 amino acids. Trimming cost V 5 bases and J 0 bases, with 6 bases left between them. CDR3 DNA: TGCGCCAGCAGGCACAGCTCTGGGGCCAACGTCCTGACTTTC. Its protein is CASRHSSGANVLTF. The full variable domain, completed using reference TRBV5-1 and TRBJ2-6, is KAGVTQTPRYLIKTRGQQVTLSCSPISGHRSVSWYQQTPGQGLQFLFEYFSETQRNKGNFPGRFSGRQFSNSRSEMNVSTLELGDSALYLCASRHSSGANVLTFGAGSRLTVL.

A few counts support this clone. This chain uses TRBV27 with TRBJ2-7; D gene ambiguous. Germline CDR1 MNHEY, CDR2 SMNVEV (reference sequence). With 5 bases removed from V and 3 bases from J, the gap between germline ends came to 14 bases. The CDR3 runs 14 residues. CDR3 coding DNA: TGTGCCAGCAGTCAGACCTGGGCCCACTACGAGCAGTACTTC. Amino acids: CASSQTWAHYEQYF.

This chain joins TRBV4-3 and TRBJ1-2; 7 bases are a match to TRBD1. Germline V gives CDR1 LGHNA, CDR2 YSLEER. CDR3 length: 16 residues. V lost 3 bases, J lost 4 bases, and 11 bases stayed unmatched. CDR3 in amino acids: CASSHTTGMLGYGYTF. DNA for the CDR3: TGCGCCAGCAGCCACACGACAGGGATGCTTGGCTATGGCTACACCTTC.

The J gene is TRBJ2-1, the V gene TRBV27; D is perhaps TRBD2 (6 bases). This CDR3 spans 17 amino acids. Germline assignment: CDR1 MNHEY and CDR2 SMNVEV (reference sequence). V lost 5 bases and J lost 2, with 19 bases in between. The CDR3 reads CASSPRRTGATYNEQFF. In DNA form, the CDR3 reads TGTGCCAGCAGTCCTCGTAGAACGGGAGCTACCTACAATGAGCAGTTCTTC.

This clone was counted between two and nine times. The J gene is TRBJ2-1, the V gene TRBV29-1, with D perhaps TRBD2 (6 bases). The CDR3 has 13 amino acids. Germline-derived CDR1 and CDR2 are SQVTM and ANQGSEA. Trimming removed 7 bases from V and 3 bases from J, with 13 bases in between. The CDR3 DNA reads as TGCAGCGCCCGGGTGGGGGGCTACAATGAGCAGTTCTTC. Its protein product is CSARVGGYNEQFF.

The chain couples TRBV18 to TRBJ2-2; TRBD2 might be the D (6 bases). CDR1 and CDR2 (germline): KGHSH, LQKENI. The CDR3 is 16 residues long. The V gene lost 5 bases and the J gene lost 5 bases, with 18 bases spanning the gap. The CDR3 bases are TGTGCCAGCTCATGGCGGGAAGGGACCCAAACCGGGGAGCTGTTTTTT. Amino acid sequence: CASSWREGTQTGELFF.

This clone was picked up a small number of times. Other DNA sequences in the sample encode the same CDR3. This chain uses TRBV5-1 with TRBJ2-1; TRBD2 agrees at 11 bases. Germline CDR1 SGHRS, CDR2 YFSETQ. The CDR3 is made up of 15 amino acids. V dropped 0 bases and J dropped 6; count of bases not matched to a gene: 2. CDR3 protein: CASSLGLAGPNEQFF. CDR3 DNA: TGCGCCAGCAGCTTGGGACTAGCGGGACCCAATGAGCAGTTCTTC.

This chain uses TRBV11-3 with TRBJ2-7; D gene uncertain. The CDR3 extends over 14 amino acids. Trimming cost V 4 bases and J 2 bases, with 12 bases left between them. CDR1 SGHNT and CDR2 YENEEA come from the germline V gene. DNA for the CDR3: TGTGCCAGCAGCTCTATCGACAAACCCTACGAGCAGTACTTC. Residues: CASSSIDKPYEQYF.

This chain joins TRBV10-3 and TRBJ2-1; 13 bases agree with TRBD2. Germline V lookup: CDR1 ENHRY, CDR2 SYGVKD. The J segment lost 4 bases and the V segment lost 0 bases, leaving 0 bases of the junction unmatched. The CDR3 runs to 16 residues. In nucleotides, the CDR3 is TGTGCCATCAGTGAGTCGACTAGCGGGAGGTACAATGAGCAGTTCTTC. Residues: CAISESTSGRYNEQFF.

As to this clone: This sample includes further DNA sequences coding for the same CDR3. V and J are TRBV2 and TRBJ2-1, with D perhaps matching TRBD1 (6 bases). This CDR3 is 13 amino acids long. The V and J ends lost 7 bases and 4 bases respectively, with 11 bases between them. The germline CDR1 and CDR2 sequences are SNHLY and FYNNEI. CDR3 amino acids: CASILGQYNEQFF. CDR3 bases: TGTGCCAGCATTCTCGGACAGTACAATGAGCAGTTCTTC.

V is TRBV27 and J is TRBJ1-5, with 10 bases lining up with TRBD1. Germline V CDR1 and CDR2: MNHEY, SMNVEV (reference sequence). The CDR3 extends over 15 amino acids. The ends lost 5 bases at V and 7 bases at J; junction bases unmatched: 8. As DNA, the CDR3 is TGTGCCAGCAGTCCGGGGACAGGGGCAGACCAGCCCCAGCATTTT. Protein: CASSPGTGADQPQHF.

The chain couples TRBV9 to TRBJ2-7, with 8 bases that match TRBD2. J gave up 1 base and V 4 bases, and 7 bases lay outside the gene matches. The CDR3 loop spans 15 amino acids. Germline V gene sequence: CDR1 SGDLS, CDR2 YYNGEE. CDR3 nucleotide sequence: TGTGCCAGCAGCTCGGGAGGGGCGGCGTCCTACGAGCAGTACTTC. Protein: CASSSGGAASYEQYF.

The rearrangement joins TRBV28 to TRBJ2-3; 7 bases line up with TRBD2. In germline, CDR1 is MDHEN, CDR2 SYDVKM. The CDR3 is 13 amino acids. Here the CDR3 DNA reads TGTGTCGCGGCTAGCGGAGACACAGATACGCAGTATTTT. Its translation is CVAASGDTDTQYF.

There are a few counts of this clone. The chain combines TRBV28 with TRBJ2-2; 7 nucleotides line up with TRBD1. Trimming at V came to 6 bases and at J to 5 bases, leaving 9 bases not matched to a gene. This CDR3 spans 15 amino acids. In germline, CDR1 is MDHEN, CDR2 SYDVKM. This CDR3 is CASSLPGQPTGELFF. The CDR3 nucleotides read TGTGCCAGCAGCCTTCCGGGACAGCCTACCGGGGAGCTGTTTTTT. Full variable domain (remainder filled in from reference TRBV28 and TRBJ2-2): DVKVTQSSRYLVKRTGEKVFLECVQDMDHENMFWYRQDPGLGLRLIYFSYDVKMKEKGDIPEGYSVSREKKERFSLILESASTNQTSMYLCASSLPGQPTGELFFGEGSRLTVL.

This clone was seen only a few times. This chain uses TRBV19 with TRBJ2-3; TRBD2 agrees at 9 bases. Germline CDR1 LNHDA, CDR2 SQIVND (reference sequence). The CDR3 sequence is 17 residues long. Trimming at V came to 6 bases and at J to 2 bases, leaving 12 bases not matched to a gene. The CDR3 protein is CASSPIPSGTLTDTQYF. Here the CDR3 DNA reads TGTGCCAGTAGCCCGATCCCTAGCGGGACCCTCACAGATACGCAGTATTTT. The full variable domain, with the rest looked up from reference TRBV19 and TRBJ2-3, is DGGITQSPKYLFRKEGQNVTLSCEQNLNHDAMYWYRQDPGQGLRLIYYSQIVNDFQKGDIAEGYSVSREKKESFPLTVTSAQKNPTAFYLCASSPIPSGTLTDTQYFGPGTRLTVL.

This clone was seen only a few times. This chain joins TRBV7-3 and TRBJ2-5; TRBD2 is a possible D gene (5 bases). V lost 2 bases and J lost 5, with 12 bases in between. The length of the CDR3 is 14 residues. The germline gives CDR1 SGHTA, CDR2 FQGTGA. Here the CDR3 reads CASSLQGRVETQYF. The CDR3 coding sequence is TGTGCCAGCAGCTTACAAGGGAGAGTGGAGACCCAGTACTTC.

The V call is TRBV28, the J call TRBJ1-2; no firm D call. This CDR3 region has 13 residues. Trimming stripped 2 bases from V and 2 bases from J, with 6 bases between. CDR1 and CDR2 from the germline V gene are MDHEN and SYDVKM. CDR3 in DNA: TGTGCCAGCAGTTTAAGCTCCAACTATGGCTACACCTTC. Encoded protein: CASSLSSNYGYTF.